This T cell receptor beta chain was recovered during a study of T cell responses to AZD1222 COVID-19 vaccine. The wider study: Second doses were pooled across both intervals (about 4 or about 12 weeks). Study results and limitations: Donors were mostly white British, more females; clonal diversity possibly underestimated.

Notes on this clone: Its antigen remains unknown.

This CDR3 spans 17 amino acids. Germline-derived CDR1 and CDR2 are SGHTA and FQGNSA. The V and J ends lost 1 base and 3 bases, in that order; junction bases with no gene match: 9. TCRdb keeps only in-frame clones here, not all; method: immunoSEQ multiplex PCR. The sample lists 140,000 to 150,000 clones, approximately 83% seen once, with 8% in the top ten. Sequenced here: peripheral blood, sampled on day 0 of AZD1222 vaccination. The source is an adult in good health. The V gene is TRBV7-2, the J gene TRBJ2-5, with TRBD2 identical over 9 bases. The CDR3 region is CASSLEVSGSFKETQYF. CDR3 DNA sequence: TGTGCCAGCAGCTTAGAGGTTAGCGGGAGTTTTAAAGAGACCCAGTACTTC.